This passage covers 28 T cell receptor beta chains from one sample sequenced in a study of shared clonotypes between healthy human individuals. Profiled with immunoSEQ multiplex PCR; TCRdb holds only in-frame clones, not every one. The data show about 96,000 clones, with 68% seen just once and 45% to 55% held by the top ten. The sequenced sample was memory CD8+ T cells sorted from blood. Stated subset: CD45RO+ cells pooled with CCR7-negative TemRA cells. These receptors all come from a young man in good health.

This chain links TRBV18 with TRBJ2-7, with 10 nucleotides matching TRBD2. The CDR3 has 16 amino acids. Germline V CDR1 and CDR2: KGHSH, LQKENI. V was pared by 3 bases and J by 5 bases, with 10 bases of the junction left unmatched. This CDR3 reads CASSPTASGSQHEQYF. CDR3 in DNA: TGTGCCAGCTCACCTACGGCTAGCGGGAGTCAACACGAGCAGTACTTC.

The chain joins TRBV19 to TRBJ2-6; TRBD1 agrees at 10 bases. J was trimmed by 3 bases and V by 5 bases; bases with no gene match: 4. The germline V gene encodes CDR1 LNHDA and CDR2 SQIVND (reference sequence). The length of the CDR3 is 16 residues. The CDR3 DNA reads TGTGCCAGTAGTGCGGACAGGGGGATTGGGGCCAACGTCCTGACTTTC. Its translation: CASSADRGIGANVLTF.

The CDR3 region is CASSLGQGSQPQHF. In nucleotides, the CDR3 is TGTGCCAGCAGCCTCGGACAGGGCTCTCAGCCCCAGCATTTT. The J gene is TRBJ1-5, the V gene TRBV6-6, with 8 bases that match TRBD1. The junction had 7 bases not matched to a gene; V was cut back by 6 bases and J by 6 bases. CDR3 length equals 14 residues. The germline V gene encodes CDR1 MNHNY and CDR2 SVGAGI (reference sequence).

V is TRBV5-5 and J is TRBJ2-7; D might be TRBD1 (7 bases). Trimming took 1 base from V and 7 from J, leaving 21 bases between them. This CDR3 contains 16 residues. CDR1 SGHKS and CDR2 YYEKEE come from the germline V gene (reference sequence). CDR3 sequence (DNA): TGTGCCAGCAGCTTGCAGGGGGGAACAGGACGGCTTGAGCAGTACTTC. Amino acids: CASSLQGGTGRLEQYF.

J is TRBJ2-1 and V is TRBV7-9; D is possibly TRBD2 (7 bases). There are 16 residues in the CDR3. Germline V gene data show CDR1 as SEHNR and CDR2 as FQNEAQ (reference sequence). The germline V and J ends were trimmed by 7 bases and 4 bases, with 20 bases remaining between them. The CDR3, as DNA: TGTGCCAGCAACAGGGCGGGACTACCCGGATACAATGAGCAGTTCTTC. Encoded protein: CASNRAGLPGYNEQFF.

V usage is TRBV13 and J usage is TRBJ2-1; weak D call: TRBD2 (6 bases). This CDR3 contains 15 residues. V lost 0 bases, J lost 9 bases, and 15 bases lay in between. Germline loops: CDR1 PRHDT, CDR2 FYEKMQ (reference sequence). CDR3 sequence reads: CASSLGRDSFSEQFF. The CDR3 nucleotides read TGTGCCAGCAGCTTAGGCCGGGACTCCTTTTCTGAGCAGTTCTTC.

To note about this clone: The junction and the germline gene differ at one end; a read error may be behind it. V usage is TRBV27 and J usage is TRBJ1-4; D may be TRBD1 (6 bases). Germline CDR1 and CDR2: MNHEY and SMNVEV (reference sequence). The CDR3 extends over 14 amino acids. In DNA, the CDR3 is TGTGCCAGCAGTTTAGGACAGTCCAATGGAAAACTGTTTTTT. As protein: CASSLGQSNGKLFF.

The chain is built from TRBV27 and TRBJ2-2; 8 bases match TRBD1. Germline V gene lookup returns CDR1 MNHEY and CDR2 SMNVEV (reference sequence). With V trimmed by 3 bases and J by 2 bases, 8 bases remained unmatched. This CDR3 is built from 17 residues. The CDR3, as DNA: TGTGCCAGCAGTTTGACCGGACAGGGCAGAAACACCGGGGAGCTGTTTTTT. This sequence encodes CASSLTGQGRNTGELFF.

There are many counts of this clone. V is TRBV7-9 and J is TRBJ2-1; D ambiguous. The CDR3 totals 15 residues. Germline V gene lookup returns CDR1 SEHNR and CDR2 FQNEAQ (reference sequence). V was pared by 7 bases and J by 4 bases, with 17 bases between. The CDR3 region is CASTVDRVGYNEQFF. The CDR3, as DNA: TGTGCCAGCACCGTGGACCGGGTGGGGTACAATGAGCAGTTCTTC.

The chain is built from TRBV11-1 and TRBJ2-3, with D perhaps TRBD2 (5 bases). V shed 7 bases and J shed 3 bases, with 11 bases lying between them. The germline V gene has CDR1 SGHAT and CDR2 FQDESV (reference sequence). CDR3 length: 13 residues. The CDR3 DNA is TGTGCCAGCACCACCCTAGCAACAGATACGCAGTATTTT. This sequence encodes CASTTLATDTQYF.

This clone is hyperexpanded within its sample. The same CDR3 arises from other DNA sequences in this sample as well. The J gene is TRBJ2-1, the V gene TRBV15; D perhaps matches TRBD2 (6 bases). CDR1 and CDR2 from the germline V gene are LNHNV and YYDKDF (reference sequence). The V and J ends lost 1 base and 10 bases respectively, with 11 bases between them. CDR3 length equals 13 residues. The chain's CDR3 is CATSRVSGEEQFF. Here the CDR3 DNA reads TGTGCCACCAGCAGAGTTTCGGGAGAAGAGCAGTTCTTC.

This sequence joins TRBV7-9 and TRBJ1-5; D possibly corresponds to TRBD1 (5 bases). The germline gives CDR1 SEHNR, CDR2 FQNEAQ (reference sequence). Trimming removed 5 bases from V and 6 bases from J, with 8 bases in between. This CDR3 comprises 12 residues. CDR3 amino acids: CASSIDSQPQHF. CDR3 coding DNA: TGTGCCAGCAGCATTGACAGTCAGCCCCAGCATTTT.

The chain couples TRBV30 to TRBJ2-1; D is unresolved. CDR3 size: 15 residues. Germline CDR1 GTSNPN, CDR2 SVGIG (reference sequence). V lost 3 bases and J 0 bases, leaving 12 bases between the germline ends. The CDR3 DNA sequence: TGTGCCTGGAGCGCCCTTGACCCCTCCTACAATGAGCAGTTCTTC. Encoded protein: CAWSALDPSYNEQFF.

The chain employs TRBV15 and TRBJ1-2; D gene unclear. CDR3 length equals 14 residues. In germline, CDR1 is LNHNV, CDR2 YYDKDF (reference sequence). Trimming pared 1 base from V and 0 bases from J, leaving 6 bases between. CDR3 protein: CATSRAGTNYGYTF. CDR3 DNA: TGTGCCACCAGCAGAGCCGGGACTAACTATGGCTACACCTTC.

Comments on this clone: A much larger clone sits a single nucleotide away, making a read error possible. This chain connects TRBV6-4 to TRBJ2-3; 10 bases are a match to TRBD2. The V segment lost 5 bases and the J segment 2 bases; nucleotides outside the gene matches: 1. CDR1 is MRHNA and CDR2 is SNTAGT in the germline V gene. CDR3 length equals 14 residues. CDR3 sequence (DNA): TGTGCCAGCAGTAGCGGGAGGGCCACAGATACGCAGTATTTT. This gives the protein CASSSGRATDTQYF.

The chain employs TRBV6-1 and TRBJ1-3; D might be TRBD1 (5 bases). This CDR3 contains 16 residues. V dropped 4 bases and J dropped 0 bases, with 13 bases sitting between them. The V gene's germline CDR1 is MNHNS and CDR2 SASEGT. The CDR3 DNA reads as TGTGCCAGCAGTGCTCCCGACAGTAACTCTGGAAACACCATATATTTT. Encoded protein: CASSAPDSNSGNTIYF.

V is TRBV4-3 and J is TRBJ2-2; unclear D gene. The V gene lost 1 base and the J gene lost 4 bases, with 7 bases spanning the gap. The CDR3 contains 14 residues. Germline CDR1 LGHNA, CDR2 YSLEER. As DNA, the CDR3 is TGCGCCAGCAGCCAAGGGCCATCCACCGGGGAGCTGTTTTTT. This encodes CASSQGPSTGELFF.

This clone was picked up one time. The chain combines TRBV6-1 with TRBJ1-3, with 8 bases identical to TRBD1. V gave up 5 bases and J gave up 0 bases; unmatched junction bases: 3. Germline loops: CDR1 MNHNS, CDR2 SASEGT. The CDR3 has 15 amino acids. In DNA form, the CDR3 reads TGTGCCAGCAGTCGACAGGGGAACTCTGGAAACACCATATATTTT. It encodes CASSRQGNSGNTIYF.

The J gene is TRBJ2-7, the V gene TRBV7-3, with 12 bases aligning to TRBD2. Germline values: CDR1 SGHTA, CDR2 FQGTGA. J gave up 3 bases and V 4 bases, and 7 bases lay outside the gene matches. This CDR3 is built from 16 residues. The CDR3 protein is CASSSRLAGENYEQYF. CDR3 coding DNA: TGTGCCAGCAGCTCCAGACTAGCGGGAGAAAACTACGAGCAGTACTTC.

This clone was seen at least ten times. This chain links TRBV15 with TRBJ2-5; D may be TRBD2 (6 bases). The CDR3 runs to 14 residues. The V gene's germline CDR1 is LNHNV and CDR2 YYDKDF (reference sequence). Deletions cut 0 bases from V and 5 bases from J, with 10 bases between. The CDR3 loop reads CATSRDGSAETQYF. The CDR3 region has the DNA TGTGCCACCAGCAGAGACGGGAGTGCGGAGACCCAGTACTTC. The full variable domain, its missing parts supplied by reference TRBV15 and TRBJ2-5, is DAMVIQNPRYQVTQFGKPVTLSCSQTLNHNVMYWYQQKSSQAPKLLFHYYDKDFNNEADTPDNFQSRRPNTSFCFLDIRSPGLGDTAMYLCATSRDGSAETQYFGPGTRLLVL.

The chain joins TRBV5-1 to TRBJ2-3, with 9 bases fitting TRBD1. CDR3 size: 15 residues. Germline V gene data show CDR1 as SGHRS and CDR2 as YFSETQ. J gave up 3 bases and V 5 bases, and 7 bases lay outside the gene matches. The CDR3 here is CASSIQGAGTDTQYF. In DNA form, the CDR3 reads TGCGCCAGCAGTATACAGGGGGCTGGAACAGATACGCAGTATTTT.

This clone was picked up a small number of times. V and J are TRBV15 and TRBJ2-6; no clear D gene. CDR3 size: 15 residues. The germline CDR1 and CDR2 sequences are LNHNV and YYDKDF (reference sequence). V lost 0 bases and J lost 1, with 4 bases in between. This chain's CDR3 is CATSRDPSGANVLTF. DNA of the CDR3: TGTGCCACCAGCAGAGATCCGTCTGGGGCCAACGTCCTGACTTTC.

The V call is TRBV28, the J call TRBJ1-2; perhaps TRBD1 as D (6 bases). V shed 2 bases and J shed 4 bases, with 11 bases lying between them. Germline CDR1 reads MDHEN; CDR2 reads SYDVKM. The CDR3 sequence is 14 residues long. CDR3 protein: CASSLQQGLYGYTF. CDR3 sequence (DNA): TGTGCCAGCAGTTTACAGCAGGGGCTCTATGGCTACACCTTC.

The chain uses TRBV4-1 and TRBJ2-4; no clear D. V shed 0 bases and J shed 3 bases, with 6 bases lying between them. In germline, CDR1 is MGHRA, CDR2 YSYEKL. The CDR3 has 14 residues. The CDR3 protein is CASSQDLIKNIQYF. In nucleotides, the CDR3 is TGCGCCAGCAGCCAAGATCTAATCAAAAACATTCAGTACTTC.

The chain carries TRBV7-8 and TRBJ2-1; 9 nucleotides agree with TRBD2. The germline gives CDR1 SGHVS, CDR2 FQNEAQ. The CDR3 consists of 17 residues. V lost 1 base, J lost 5 bases, and 9 bases stayed unmatched. DNA for the CDR3: TGTGCCAGCAGCTTAGATCCTAGCGGGGTGATCGACAATGAGCAGTTCTTC. Protein: CASSLDPSGVIDNEQFF.

The chain uses TRBV30 and TRBJ2-1; 12 bases fit TRBD2. The germline CDR1 and CDR2 sequences are GTSNPN and SVGIG (reference sequence). J gave up 8 bases and V 3 bases, and 5 bases lay outside the gene matches. CDR3 length equals 14 residues. CDR3 residues: CAWRPGLAGDEQFF. CDR3 DNA: TGTGCCTGGAGACCGGGACTAGCGGGTGATGAGCAGTTCTTC.

This sequence joins TRBV4-3 and TRBJ2-7; no definite D call. Germline values: CDR1 LGHNA, CDR2 YSLEER. The CDR3 contains 17 residues. V gave up 0 bases and J gave up 0 bases, with 15 bases separating them. The CDR3 region has the DNA TGCGCCAGCAGCCAAGATTGGCCGGGTTTGACCTCCTACGAGCAGTACTTC. Amino acid sequence: CASSQDWPGLTSYEQYF.

The V call is TRBV7-2, the J call TRBJ1-5, with a possible D match to TRBD1 (5 bases). From germline, CDR1 is SGHTA and CDR2 FQGNSA. Trimming removed 5 bases from V and 3 bases from J, with 11 bases in between. The CDR3 runs 14 residues. The CDR3 nucleotides are TGTGCCAGCAGCCCTGACAGACTCAATCAGCCCCAGCATTTT. Translating gives CASSPDRLNQPQHF.